Following are 25 T cell receptor beta chains from one sample sequenced in a study of shared clonotypes between healthy human individuals. Data came from immunoSEQ multiplex PCR; TCRdb stores just in-frame clones and leaves some out. There are 2.5 million or so clones in the sample; approximately 94% occur only once, and roughly 0.14% lies in the top ten. The sample taken for sequencing was naive CD4+ T cells sorted from blood. The subset was: CD45RA+ positively selected. The receptor source for this set is a man between 18 and 35 years old in good health.

There are a few counts of this clone. The same CDR3 can be traced to other DNA sequences in this sample. This chain connects TRBV10-3 to TRBJ1-1; D unclear. The ends were cut back, 3 bases at V and 0 bases at J, with 5 bases in the middle. The CDR3 contains 13 residues. Germline V CDR1 and CDR2: ENHRY, SYGVKD. The CDR3 bases are TGTGCCATCAGTGAATTGATGAACACTGAAGCTTTCTTT. Amino acids: CAISELMNTEAFF.

The chain is built from TRBV5-1 and TRBJ1-2, with D unclear. The germline V gene has CDR1 SGHRS and CDR2 YFSETQ. The CDR3 is made up of 13 amino acids. Trimming stripped 1 base from V and 4 bases from J, with 8 bases between. For the CDR3, the DNA is TGCGCCAGCAGCTTGACAGAGCCCTATGGCTACACCTTC. Translating gives CASSLTEPYGYTF.

The CDR3 sequence is CASSFERGRQGTQYF. The CDR3 DNA follows: TGTGCCAGCAGTTTTGAAAGGGGGCGACAGGGGACCCAGTACTTC. This chain uses TRBV2 with TRBJ2-5; 7 bases align to TRBD1. Germline V gene data show CDR1 as SNHLY and CDR2 as FYNNEI. The CDR3 sequence is 15 residues long. V gave up 5 bases and J gave up 7 bases; unmatched junction bases: 13.

The genes are TRBV27 and TRBJ2-3; TRBD1 agrees at 7 bases. V gave up 6 bases and J gave up 2 bases; unmatched junction bases: 8. The germline gives CDR1 MNHEY, CDR2 SMNVEV (reference sequence). This CDR3 is built from 15 residues. The CDR3 bases are TGTGCCAGCAGAAGGGGACAGACTTACACAGATACGCAGTATTTT. This codes for CASRRGQTYTDTQYF.

The gene calls are TRBV6-5 and TRBJ1-5; tentatively, D is TRBD1 (6 bases). Trimming took 5 bases from V and 7 from J, leaving 15 bases between them. Per the germline V gene, CDR1 is MNHEY and CDR2 is SVGAGI. This CDR3 spans 14 amino acids. CDR3 amino acids: CASSTGAGNQPQHF. In DNA, the CDR3 is TGTGCCAGCAGTACGGGGGCAGGAAACCAGCCCCAGCATTTT.

V usage is TRBV21-1 and J usage is TRBJ2-7; the D call of TRBD2 is as the table states it, not checked on the DNA. TRBV21-1 counts as a pseudogene. The CDR3 consists of 15 residues. In DNA, the CDR3 is TGTGCCAGCAGCAAAGAACGTGTTGGGAGGTACGAGCAGTACTTC. The encoded protein is CASSKERVGRYEQYF.

This clone was seen a few times. CDR3 coding DNA: TGTGCCACCGGGACACTTTATAATTCACCCCTCCACTTT. Encoded protein: CATGTLYNSPLHF. The rearrangement links TRBV6-6 to TRBJ1-6, with a tentative D call TRBD1 (6 bases). CDR3 length: 13 residues. Trimming pared 10 bases from V and 4 bases from J, leaving 11 bases between. The germline CDR1 and CDR2 sequences are MNHNY and SVGAGI (reference sequence).

The chain links TRBV10-1 to TRBJ2-5; TRBD2 is a possible D gene (5 bases). V shed 4 bases and J shed 5 bases, with 8 bases lying between them. Germline CDR1 and CDR2: WNHNN and SYGVQD (reference sequence). The CDR3 is 12 amino acids. CDR3 in DNA: TGCGCCAGCAGTGGAGGGCCCGAGACCCAGTACTTC. Its protein product is CASSGGPETQYF.

The genes are TRBV5-6 and TRBJ2-7; 8 bases agree with TRBD2. The CDR3 length is 14 residues. Germline V CDR1 and CDR2: SGHDT, YYEEEE. Losses at the gene ends were 4 bases for V and 7 bases for J; bases not matched to a gene: 10. CDR3 loop: CASSRNLAGREQYF. CDR3 nucleotides: TGTGCCAGCAGCCGGAATTTAGCGGGAAGGGAGCAGTACTTC.

Details on this clone: Within the sample, other DNA sequences also encode this same CDR3. In nucleotides, the CDR3 is TGCGCCAGCAGCCTGGGGGCTAACTATGGCTACACCTTC. It yields the protein CASSLGANYGYTF. V is TRBV5-1 and J is TRBJ1-2, with D perhaps TRBD1 (5 bases). The length of the CDR3 is 13 residues. Germline V gene data show CDR1 as SGHRS and CDR2 as YFSETQ. Trimming took 4 bases from V and 0 from J, leaving 7 bases between them.

In the case of this clone: This sample includes further DNA sequences coding for the same CDR3. V and J are TRBV9 and TRBJ2-5, with TRBD2 matching over 9 bases. CDR3 length: 16 amino acids. Trimming cost V 0 bases and J 2 bases; bases outside gene matches: 5. In germline, CDR1 is SGDLS, CDR2 YYNGEE. CDR3 loop: CASSVAAGGHQETQYF. The CDR3 DNA follows: TGTGCCAGCAGCGTAGCTGCGGGAGGGCATCAAGAGACCCAGTACTTC.

This clone appeared a single time. Other nucleotide sequences from this sample produce the same CDR3. The chain couples TRBV19 to TRBJ1-6, with 10 positions matching TRBD1. The J segment lost 10 bases and the V segment lost 4 bases, leaving 4 bases of the junction unmatched. The CDR3 spans 14 residues. Germline CDR1 reads LNHDA; CDR2 reads SQIVND (reference sequence). This CDR3 reads CASSTTGGGSPLHF. The CDR3, as DNA: TGTGCCAGTAGTACGACAGGGGGCGGATCACCCCTCCACTTT.

This sequence joins TRBV18 and TRBJ2-7, with D perhaps matching TRBD2 (5 bases). The CDR3 extends over 13 amino acids. Germline V gene lookup returns CDR1 KGHSH and CDR2 LQKENI. Between the trimmed V and J ends, which lost 2 bases and 5 bases, there was a span of 10 bases. The CDR3 nucleotides read TGTGCCAGCTCACCAGGTTGGGAGCACGAGCAGTACTTC. Translating gives CASSPGWEHEQYF.

The chain links TRBV9 to TRBJ1-1; the D is unclear. The length of the CDR3 is 17 residues. From germline, CDR1 is SGDLS and CDR2 YYNGEE. V lost 0 bases and J lost 3, with 18 bases in between. CDR3 sequence (DNA): TGTGCCAGCAGCGTAGCCCGGAAGACACAGTCAGACACTGAAGCTTTCTTT. It is translated as CASSVARKTQSDTEAFF.

The chain joins TRBV2 to TRBJ1-2, with D perhaps matching TRBD1 (5 bases). The CDR3 runs to 16 residues. Germline CDR1 SNHLY, CDR2 FYNNEI. V lost 2 bases to trimming and J lost 7 bases, with 20 bases between them. The CDR3, as DNA: TGTGCCAGCAGTGAATTTAAGGGCTTAGGGGAAGCTGGCTACACCTTC. It encodes CASSEFKGLGEAGYTF.

The chain links TRBV7-8 to TRBJ2-1; TRBD2 aligns across 9 bases. Germline-derived CDR1 and CDR2 are SGHVS and FQNEAQ. The CDR3 sequence is 15 residues long. Trimming cost V 5 bases and J 9 bases; bases outside gene matches: 11. CDR3: CASSPRLAGPGEQFF. DNA of the CDR3: TGTGCCAGCAGCCCTAGGCTAGCGGGACCCGGTGAGCAGTTCTTC. Variable domain in full (rest from reference TRBV7-8 and TRBJ2-1): GAGVSQSPRYKVAKRGQDVALRCDPISGHVSLFWYQQALGQGPEFLTYFQNEAQLDKSGLPSDRFFAERPEGSVSTLKIQRTQQEDSAVYLCASSPRLAGPGEQFFGPGTRLTVL.

The chain couples TRBV5-4 to TRBJ2-7, with 9 bases that match TRBD1. This CDR3 comprises 14 residues. Germline V gene lookup returns CDR1 SGHNT and CDR2 YYREEE (reference sequence). Trimming removed 4 bases from V and 6 bases from J; junction bases left unmatched: 8. CDR3 sequence reads: CASSEGQGGVEQYF. CDR3 nucleotides: TGTGCCAGCAGCGAGGGACAGGGTGGGGTCGAGCAGTACTTC.

This clone was seen a single time. This chain links TRBV18 with TRBJ2-5; D is possibly TRBD1 (6 bases). Per the germline V gene, CDR1 is KGHSH and CDR2 is LQKENI. The CDR3 covers 15 residues. Between the trimmed V and J ends, which lost 0 bases and 4 bases, there was a span of 12 bases. In DNA, the CDR3 is TGTGCCAGCTCACCACCTAACAGGGTGGCAGAGACCCAGTACTTC. This gives the protein CASSPPNRVAETQYF.

This clone was recorded only once. The rearrangement links TRBV19 to TRBJ2-5, with D possibly TRBD2 on 6 matching bases. The CDR3 spans 13 residues. V was pared by 6 bases and J by 5 bases, with 13 bases between. CDR1 and CDR2 (germline): LNHDA, SQIVND (reference sequence). CDR3 residues: CASRSGEVETQYF. CDR3 in DNA: TGTGCCAGTAGATCGGGGGAGGTGGAGACCCAGTACTTC.

This rearrangement joins TRBV27 to TRBJ1-2, with 8 positions matching TRBD1. The CDR3 runs 13 residues. Germline V gene data show CDR1 as MNHEY and CDR2 as SMNVEV (reference sequence). J gave up 4 bases and V 5 bases, and 3 bases lay outside the gene matches. The CDR3 loop is CASSPTGVYGYTF. Written as DNA, the CDR3 is TGTGCCAGCAGTCCGACAGGGGTCTATGGCTACACCTTC.

On this clone itself: An end of the junction differs from the germline gene, which may be a read error. The chain employs TRBV7-7 and TRBJ2-3, with D tentatively TRBD1 or TRBD2 (5 bases each). Germline-derived CDR1 and CDR2 are SSHAT and FNYEAQ (reference sequence). This CDR3 spans 16 amino acids. The CDR3 reads CASSLRGPYSTDTQYF. In DNA, the CDR3 is TGTGCTAGCAGCTTAAGGGGACCTTATAGTACAGATACGCAGTATTTT.

This sequence joins TRBV19 and TRBJ1-1, with 10 bases aligning to TRBD1. CDR3 size: 16 residues. Trimming cost V 4 bases and J 0 bases; bases outside gene matches: 5. Germline-derived CDR1 and CDR2 are LNHDA and SQIVND (reference sequence). In DNA form, the CDR3 reads TGTGCCAGTAGTAGACAGGGGGCCCGTATGAACACTGAAGCTTTCTTT. Its translation: CASSRQGARMNTEAFF. Full variable domain (outside the CDR3, taken from reference TRBV19 and TRBJ1-1): DGGITQSPKYLFRKEGQNVTLSCEQNLNHDAMYWYRQDPGQGLRLIYYSQIVNDFQKGDIAEGYSVSREKKESFPLTVTSAQKNPTAFYLCASSRQGARMNTEAFFGQGTRLTVV.

J is TRBJ1-2 and V is TRBV19; no definite D call. The germline V and J ends were trimmed by 5 bases and 4 bases, with 11 bases remaining between them. CDR3 length equals 13 residues. Germline-derived CDR1 and CDR2 are LNHDA and SQIVND (reference sequence). The CDR3 is CASSPLGSYGYTF. DNA of the CDR3: TGTGCCAGTAGTCCCCTGGGAAGCTATGGCTACACCTTC.

This clone was picked up one time. An end of the junction differs from the germline gene, which may be a read error. V gene TRBV7-7 combines with J gene TRBJ2-7; 14 bases map to TRBD2. The CDR3 runs to 17 residues. The germline CDR1 and CDR2 sequences are SSHAT and FNYEAQ (reference sequence). The CDR3 DNA follows: TGTGCTAGCAGCCCCCGGCCGGGACTAGCGGGAGTAGGGGAGCAGTACTTC. Translated, it gives CASSPRPGLAGVGEQYF. Based on the CDR3 plus reference TRBV7-7 and TRBJ2-7, the full variable domain is GAGVSQSPRYKVTKRGQDVTLRCDPISSHATLYWYQQALGQGPEFLTYFNYEAQPDKSGLPSDRFSAERPEGSISTLTIQRTEQRDSAMYRCASSPRPGLAGVGEQYFGPGTRLTVT.

This chain joins TRBV5-1 and TRBJ1-2; D not resolved. The germline gives CDR1 SGHRS, CDR2 YFSETQ. V lost 4 bases and J lost 2, with 9 bases in between. This CDR3 is 13 amino acids long. The CDR3 region has the DNA TGCGCCAGCAGCGAGGACGCCAACTATGGCTACACCTTC. Residues: CASSEDANYGYTF.